These 10 T cell receptor beta chains originate from one sample sequenced in a study of shared clonotypes between healthy human individuals. Method: immunoSEQ multiplex PCR; TCRdb's copy keeps in-frame clones and lacks some. The sample has 2,500,000 or so clones, 90% to 95% seen once. Source material: naive CD4+ T cells sorted from blood. Subset indicated: CD45RA+ positively selected. These receptors were obtained from a young man in good health.

V is TRBV18 and J is TRBJ2-7; D gene unclear. Germline values: CDR1 KGHSH, CDR2 LQKENI. Trimming stripped 2 bases from V and 0 bases from J, with 14 bases between. CDR3 length: 16 amino acids. The CDR3 DNA reads as TGTGCCAGCTCACCAGGTCCCACAGAGAGCTCCTACGAGCAGTACTTC. This translates into CASSPGPTESSYEQYF.

The chain recombines TRBV18 with TRBJ1-2; possibly TRBD1 for D (5 bases). V shed 3 bases and J shed 3 bases, with 17 bases lying between them. Germline values: CDR1 KGHSH, CDR2 LQKENI. The CDR3 runs to 16 residues. The CDR3 spells CASSPGGTTAYYGYTF. For the CDR3, the DNA is TGTGCCAGCTCACCGGGGGGTACGACCGCCTACTATGGCTACACCTTC.

The chain couples TRBV19 to TRBJ2-2; D ambiguous. The CDR3 loop spans 12 amino acids. CDR1 and CDR2 from the germline V gene are LNHDA and SQIVND (reference sequence). Between the trimmed V and J ends, which lost 10 bases and 6 bases, there was a span of 12 bases. The CDR3 DNA follows: TGTGCCACCACCAGGCCGGCCGGGGAGCTGTTTTTT. Translated: CATTRPAGELFF. The full variable domain, in which reference TRBV19 and TRBJ2-2 provide the parts outside the CDR3, is DGGITQSPKYLFRKEGQNVTLSCEQNLNHDAMYWYRQDPGQGLRLIYYSQIVNDFQKGDIAEGYSVSREKKESFPLTVTSAQKNPTAFYLCATTRPAGELFFGEGSRLTVL.

This chain uses TRBV19 with TRBJ1-5; 12 nucleotides agree with TRBD1. The V segment lost 7 bases and the J segment 5 bases; nucleotides outside the gene matches: 6. Germline V CDR1 and CDR2: LNHDA, SQIVND (reference sequence). This CDR3 has 15 residues. The chain's CDR3 is CASTDGTGGDQPQHF. DNA of the CDR3: TGTGCCAGTACTGACGGGACAGGGGGCGATCAGCCCCAGCATTTT.

This clone has a handful of counts. V gene TRBV28 combines with J gene TRBJ1-6; 7 nucleotides align to TRBD1. The CDR3 sequence is 14 residues long. The V gene end was trimmed by 4 bases and the J gene end by 7 bases; junction bases not matched to a gene: 4. Germline CDR1 MDHEN, CDR2 SYDVKM. The CDR3 nucleotides are TGTGCCAGCAGTTCCCAGGGGGAGAATTCACCCCTCCACTTT. It is translated as CASSSQGENSPLHF.

In DNA form, the CDR3 reads TGCGCCAGCAGTCAATCGGATTCCTACGAGCAGTACTTC. Translating it yields CASSQSDSYEQYF. The rearrangement links TRBV23-1 to TRBJ2-7, with D unclear. TRBV23-1 carries the ORF label, with uncertain function. V lost 0 bases and J 1 base, leaving 4 bases between the germline ends. The CDR3 is made up of 13 amino acids.

The rearrangement joins TRBV25-1 to TRBJ2-5; D may be TRBD1 or TRBD2 (5 bases each). The J call may not be correct, given that the DNA end is closer to TRBJ2-7. There are 13 residues in the CDR3. Looked up from germline, CDR1 is MGHDK and CDR2 is SYGVNS. The CDR3, as DNA: TGTGCCAGCAGGGGGACGGTCTCCTACGAGCAGTACTTC. It encodes CASRGTVSYEQYF.

CDR3 bases: TGTGCCAGCAGGGAACCACTAGCGGGGGGCGACCAGTACTTC. This gives the protein CASREPLAGGDQYF. The chain recombines TRBV6-1 with TRBJ2-7; TRBD2 aligns across 12 bases. Germline loops: CDR1 MNHNS, CDR2 SASEGT. V shed 6 bases and J 10 bases; nucleotides not matched to a gene: 10. The CDR3 totals 14 residues.

The rearrangement joins TRBV2 to TRBJ2-2, with D perhaps TRBD1 (5 bases). The germline CDR1 and CDR2 sequences are SNHLY and FYNNEI. The CDR3 loop spans 13 amino acids. Deletions cut 6 bases from V and 6 bases from J, with 11 bases between. CDR3: CASRVDISGELFF. In nucleotides, the CDR3 is TGTGCCAGCAGAGTGGACATCTCCGGGGAGCTGTTTTTT.

Here the CDR3 DNA reads TGTGCCAGCAGCCTCTGGACTAGCGGGGGTCCCGGTGGGGTTTTGCAGTTCTTC. Its protein product is CASSLWTSGGPGGVLQFF. The J gene is TRBJ2-1, the V gene TRBV7-2; 13 bases are shared with TRBD2. This CDR3 spans 18 amino acids. After removal of 5 bases from V and 12 bases from J, the junction contained 19 bases not matched to a gene. Germline CDR1 SGHTA, CDR2 FQGNSA. The variable domain in full, completed from reference TRBV7-2 and TRBJ2-1, reads GAGVSQSPSNKVTEKGKDVELRCDPISGHTALYWYRQSLGQGLEFLIYFQGNSAPDKSGLPSDRFSAERTGGSVSTLTIQRTQQEDSAVYLCASSLWTSGGPGGVLQFFGPGTRLTVL.